Each of the 32 T cell receptor beta chains below was sequenced from the same sample in a study of blood T cell repertoires in COVID-19. Assay: immunoSEQ multiplex PCR; the TCRdb copy retains only in-frame clones and omits some. The sample shows 150,000 to 200,000 clones, 90% of them seen only once. The specimen sequenced was peripheral blood. These receptors all stem from a man aged 45-60 years with acute or convalescent COVID-19.

V usage is TRBV11-1 and J usage is TRBJ2-4; perhaps TRBD2 as D (7 bases). V dropped 3 bases and J dropped 5 bases, with 14 bases sitting between them. The CDR3 sequence is 15 residues long. CDR1 is SGHAT, CDR2 FQDESV, per germline (reference sequence). Here the CDR3 reads CASSLRGGQENIQYF. CDR3 sequence (DNA): TGTGCCAGCAGCTTGAGGGGGGGACAAGAAAACATTCAGTACTTC.

This clone has just one count. The chain couples TRBV19 to TRBJ2-1, with 11 nucleotides matching TRBD2. The CDR3 spans 15 residues. Germline V gives CDR1 LNHDA, CDR2 SQIVND (reference sequence). V was clipped by 5 bases and J by 3 bases; unmatched bases: 3. This chain's CDR3 is CASSPGTSGYNEQFF. In nucleotides, the CDR3 is TGTGCCAGTAGTCCCGGGACTAGCGGCTACAATGAGCAGTTCTTC. Looking up the rest from reference TRBV19 and TRBJ2-1 gives the full variable domain: DGGITQSPKYLFRKEGQNVTLSCEQNLNHDAMYWYRQDPGQGLRLIYYSQIVNDFQKGDIAEGYSVSREKKESFPLTVTSAQKNPTAFYLCASSPGTSGYNEQFFGPGTRLTVL.

CDR3 sequence: CASSYSRSNQPQHF. For the CDR3, the DNA is TGTGCCAGCAGTTACAGCAGGAGCAATCAGCCCCAGCATTTT. The rearrangement joins TRBV28 to TRBJ1-5; no clear D. Germline assignment: CDR1 MDHEN and CDR2 SYDVKM. This CDR3 has 14 amino acids. Deletions cut 4 bases from V and 1 base from J, with 8 bases between.

This clone was picked up one time. The chain has TRBV5-1 and TRBJ2-1, with 14 bases fitting TRBD2. This CDR3 spans 15 amino acids. Losses at the gene ends were 4 bases for V and 10 bases for J; bases not matched to a gene: 7. Per the germline V gene, CDR1 is SGHRS and CDR2 is YFSETQ. Written as DNA, the CDR3 is TGCGCCAGCAGCGAGGGACTAGCGGGAGTGGGAGAGCAGTTCTTC. It codes for CASSEGLAGVGEQFF.

The genes are TRBV6-5 and TRBJ1-2, with D possibly TRBD1 on 6 matching bases. V dropped 7 bases and J dropped 6 bases, with 21 bases sitting between them. The germline CDR1 and CDR2 sequences are MNHEY and SVGAGI. The CDR3 totals 15 residues. CDR3 nucleotide sequence: TGTGCCAGCACAAGACAGGTTTTAACTTTGGATGGCTACACCTTC. As protein: CASTRQVLTLDGYTF.

V and J are TRBV5-6 and TRBJ2-2; a weak D match, TRBD1 (6 bases). Trimming cost V 0 bases and J 6 bases, with 9 bases left between them. Germline-derived CDR1 and CDR2 are SGHDT and YYEEEE. The CDR3 contains 14 residues. The CDR3 protein is CASSLGQGSGELFF. DNA for the CDR3: TGTGCCAGCAGCTTGGGCCAGGGGTCCGGGGAGCTGTTTTTT. Drawing the rest from reference TRBV5-6 and TRBJ2-2, the complete variable domain is DAGVTQSPTHLIKTRGQQVTLRCSPKSGHDTVSWYQQALGQGPQFIFQYYEEEERQRGNFPDRFSGHQFPNYSSELNVNALLLGDSALYLCASSLGQGSGELFFGEGSRLTVL.

V is TRBV12-3 or TRBV12-4 and J is TRBJ2-2; 7 positions agree with TRBD2. This CDR3 is 13 amino acids long. V dropped 11 bases and J dropped 1; count of bases not matched to a gene: 4. CDR3 DNA sequence: TGTGCCGCTCGCGGGGGGAACACCGGGGAGCTGTTTTTT. Translating it yields CAARGGNTGELFF.

The rearrangement uses TRBV7-9 and TRBJ2-5; 7 nucleotides agree with TRBD1. The V gene's germline CDR1 is SEHNR and CDR2 FQNEAQ (reference sequence). The ends lost 5 bases at V and 5 bases at J; junction bases unmatched: 5. The CDR3 sequence is 13 residues long. The CDR3 coding sequence is TGTGCCAGCAGCACCGGGACAGATGAGACCCAGTACTTC. Translated: CASSTGTDETQYF. Supplemented by reference TRBV7-9 and TRBJ2-5, the full variable domain reads DTGVSQNPRHKITKRGQNVTFRCDPISEHNRLYWYRQTLGQGPEFLTYFQNEAQLEKSRLLSDRFSAERPKGSFSTLEIQRTEQGDSAMYLCASSTGTDETQYFGPGTRLLVL.

The chain is built from TRBV6-5 and TRBJ1-1; TRBD1 matches at 7 bases. J lost 2 bases, V lost 5 bases, and 5 bases had no gene match. The V gene's germline CDR1 is MNHEY and CDR2 SVGAGI. The CDR3 totals 14 residues. The CDR3 bases are TGTGCCAGCAGTCAACAGGGGCTCAACACTGAAGCTTTCTTT. This gives the protein CASSQQGLNTEAFF.

The V gene is TRBV15, the J gene TRBJ1-3; 7 bases fit TRBD1. The germline gives CDR1 LNHNV, CDR2 YYDKDF (reference sequence). The CDR3 extends over 15 amino acids. The V gene end was trimmed by 0 bases and the J gene end by 2 bases; junction bases not matched to a gene: 1. CDR3 in amino acids: CATSRDQGAGNTIYF. CDR3 DNA sequence: TGTGCCACCAGCAGAGACCAGGGGGCTGGAAACACCATATATTTT. The whole variable domain, filled in from reference TRBV15 and TRBJ1-3, reads DAMVIQNPRYQVTQFGKPVTLSCSQTLNHNVMYWYQQKSSQAPKLLFHYYDKDFNNEADTPDNFQSRRPNTSFCFLDIRSPGLGDTAMYLCATSRDQGAGNTIYFGEGSWLTVV.

The J gene is TRBJ2-3, the V gene TRBV15; 9 bases are a match to TRBD1. The CDR3 has 14 residues. The junction had 3 bases not matched to a gene; V was cut back by 2 bases and J by 6 bases. Germline V CDR1 and CDR2: LNHNV, YYDKDF (reference sequence). The CDR3 nucleotides read TGTGCCACCAGCAGACGACAGGGGGGCGATACGCAGTATTTT. Amino acid sequence: CATSRRQGGDTQYF.

The table lists this clone with a count of one. The rearrangement joins TRBV6-5 to TRBJ2-1, with 8 nucleotides matching TRBD1. CDR1 is MNHEY, CDR2 SVGAGI, per germline. The trim removed 7 bases at V and 4 bases at J, leaving 6 bases unmatched. CDR3 length: 14 residues. The CDR3 is CASTAGTGYNEQFF. The CDR3 nucleotides are TGTGCCAGCACCGCCGGGACAGGTTACAATGAGCAGTTCTTC.

The V and J genes are TRBV30 and TRBJ2-3, with 11 bases identical to TRBD2. V gave up 0 bases and J gave up 5 bases; unmatched junction bases: 4. This CDR3 contains 15 residues. Germline CDR1 and CDR2: GTSNPN and SVGIG (reference sequence). Here the CDR3 DNA reads TGTGCCTGGAGTGTACTAGCGGGAGTGAGAGATACGCAGTATTTT. Translation gives CAWSVLAGVRDTQYF.

The chain is built from TRBV5-1 and TRBJ2-3, with 8 bases identical to TRBD1. Germline V gene sequence: CDR1 SGHRS, CDR2 YFSETQ. CDR3 length: 18 amino acids. J gave up 0 bases and V 1 base, and 10 bases lay outside the gene matches. The CDR3 sequence: CASSLSVSGTGSTDTQYF. CDR3 nucleotides: TGCGCCAGCAGCTTGTCCGTTTCCGGGACAGGAAGCACAGATACGCAGTATTTT.

This clone was counted once. The chain carries TRBV29-1 and TRBJ2-5; tentative D call: TRBD2 (6 bases). Germline CDR1 reads SQVTM; CDR2 reads ANQGSEA. This CDR3 contains 14 residues. V was trimmed by 4 bases and J by 4 bases, leaving 16 bases between them. The CDR3 DNA follows: TGCAGCGTTGTATCCCGGGGGAATGGAGAGACCCAGTACTTC. It specifies CSVVSRGNGETQYF.

This chain uses TRBV4-1 with TRBJ2-3; 8 nucleotides align to TRBD2. From germline, CDR1 is MGHRA and CDR2 YSYEKL. The CDR3 extends over 16 amino acids. V was clipped by 6 bases and J by 2 bases; unmatched bases: 10. The CDR3: CASRRASGGFTDTQYF. The CDR3 nucleotides read TGCGCCAGCAGGAGAGCCAGCGGGGGATTCACAGATACGCAGTATTTT.

V usage is TRBV2 and J usage is TRBJ2-3; TRBD2 aligns across 7 bases. The V gene's germline CDR1 is SNHLY and CDR2 FYNNEI. Trimming took 7 bases from V and 3 from J; bases not matched to a gene: 4. This CDR3 is 13 amino acids long. The CDR3 region is CASTAGWTDTQYF. CDR3 nucleotides: TGTGCCAGCACAGCGGGGTGGACAGATACGCAGTATTTT.

This chain links TRBV27 with TRBJ1-2, with D maybe TRBD1 (5 bases). V lost 5 bases, J lost 1 base, and 8 bases lay in between. The CDR3 extends over 13 amino acids. Germline V CDR1 and CDR2: MNHEY, SMNVEV (reference sequence). The CDR3 region has the DNA TGTGCCAGCAGTCCAGGGATTAACTATGGCTACACCTTC. Residues: CASSPGINYGYTF.

CDR3 region: CASSLGTSGGQTQYF. Written as DNA, the CDR3 is TGTGCCAGCAGCTTAGGGACTAGCGGGGGACAGACCCAGTACTTC. This chain links TRBV7-8 with TRBJ2-5, with TRBD2 identical over 13 bases. The V gene's germline CDR1 is SGHVS and CDR2 FQNEAQ. With V trimmed by 1 base and J by 6 bases, 2 bases remained unmatched. This CDR3 comprises 15 residues.

V and J are TRBV25-1 and TRBJ2-1; tentative D call: TRBD1 (5 bases). The CDR3 sequence is 16 residues long. The V end lost 2 bases, the J end lost 8 bases, and 19 bases lay between the germline ends. CDR1 MGHDK and CDR2 SYGVNS come from the germline V gene. The CDR3 bases are TGTGCCAGCAGTGAACCAGGGATAGTAAGGGTGCATGAGCAGTTCTTC. Protein sequence: CASSEPGIVRVHEQFF.

The V and J genes are TRBV4-1 and TRBJ2-1, with D possibly TRBD1 on 6 matching bases. Germline V gene data show CDR1 as MGHRA and CDR2 as YSYEKL. Trimming shortened V by 3 bases and J by 3 bases, and 12 bases separated the two germline ends. The length of the CDR3 is 15 residues. The CDR3 spells CASSQARTVYNEQFF. DNA of the CDR3: TGCGCCAGCAGCCAGGCCCGGACAGTCTACAATGAGCAGTTCTTC.

The rearrangement uses TRBV28 and TRBJ1-2; 9 nucleotides align to TRBD1. This CDR3 spans 13 amino acids. Germline CDR1 is MDHEN and CDR2 is SYDVKM. The J segment lost 8 bases and the V segment lost 6 bases, leaving 7 bases of the junction unmatched. As DNA, the CDR3 is TGTGCCAGCAGAGAAACAGGGGGCTTCGGCTACACCTTC. Protein sequence: CASRETGGFGYTF.

The V and J genes are TRBV11-3 and TRBJ2-2, with a possible D match to TRBD1 (6 bases). Between the trimmed V and J ends, which lost 2 bases and 2 bases, there was a span of 9 bases. The CDR3 loop spans 15 amino acids. Germline V CDR1 and CDR2: SGHNT, YENEEA. The CDR3: CASSLRGGNTGELFF. As DNA, the CDR3 is TGTGCCAGCAGCTTACGAGGGGGAAACACCGGGGAGCTGTTTTTT. Using reference TRBV11-3 and TRBJ2-2 for the parts outside the CDR3, the full variable domain is EAGVVQSPRYKIIEKKQPVAFWCNPISGHNTLYWYLQNLGQGPELLIRYENEEAVDDSQLPKDRFSAERLKGVDSTLKIQPAELGDSAVYLCASSLRGGNTGELFFGEGSRLTVL.

The gene calls are TRBV6-5 and TRBJ2-1, with TRBD2 matching 7 bases. CDR1 MNHEY and CDR2 SVGAGI come from the germline V gene. The CDR3 covers 14 residues. The V segment lost 7 bases and the J segment 2 bases; nucleotides outside the gene matches: 5. The CDR3 sequence is CASKPGLTYNEQFF. DNA for the CDR3: TGTGCCAGCAAACCGGGACTAACCTACAATGAGCAGTTCTTC.

The rearrangement joins TRBV13 to TRBJ1-1, with a possible D match to TRBD1 (5 bases). Germline values: CDR1 PRHDT, CDR2 FYEKMQ (reference sequence). CDR3 length: 14 amino acids. V was cut by 5 bases and J by 7 bases, with 17 bases left in between. The CDR3, as DNA: TGTGCCAGCAGCCTCCGGAGACAGTGGATTGAAGCTTTCTTT. As protein: CASSLRRQWIEAFF.

The rearrangement links TRBV9 to TRBJ2-3, with 8 bases matching TRBD1. Germline CDR1 SGDLS, CDR2 YYNGEE. The CDR3 loop spans 13 amino acids. The trim removed 7 bases at V and 6 bases at J, leaving 7 bases unmatched. This CDR3 reads CASGGTGYDTQYF. The CDR3 DNA follows: TGTGCCAGCGGGGGGACAGGATACGATACGCAGTATTTT.

The chain has TRBV7-9 and TRBJ2-5; unclear D gene. The CDR3 runs 13 residues. CDR1 is SEHNR, CDR2 FQNEAQ, per germline (reference sequence). V was shortened by 2 bases and J by 0 bases, with 4 bases between the two germline ends. The CDR3 loop is CASSLSDQETQYF. The DNA of the CDR3 is TGTGCCAGCAGCTTAAGCGACCAAGAGACCCAGTACTTC.

The chain links TRBV10-3 to TRBJ1-6; perhaps TRBD1 as D (5 bases). The CDR3 length is 14 residues. The germline V gene has CDR1 ENHRY and CDR2 SYGVKD. V lost 6 bases and J 6 bases, leaving 12 bases between the germline ends. The CDR3 DNA follows: TGTGCCATCAGCTCCGAAGGGGCTAATTCACCCCTCCACTTT. It is translated as CAISSEGANSPLHF.

The rearrangement links TRBV25-1 to TRBJ2-1, with TRBD1 matching over 9 bases. In germline, CDR1 is MGHDK, CDR2 SYGVNS. Losses at the gene ends were 5 bases for V and 10 bases for J; bases not matched to a gene: 6. The CDR3 spans 13 residues. CDR3 amino acids: CASSSGGTGEQFF. The DNA of the CDR3 is TGTGCCAGCAGTAGTGGGGGGACAGGGGAGCAGTTCTTC. The whole variable domain, filled in from reference TRBV25-1 and TRBJ2-1, reads EADIYQTPRYLVIGTGKKITLECSQTMGHDKMYWYQQDPGMELHLIHYSYGVNSTEKGDLSSESTVSRIRTEHFPLTLESARPSHTSQYLCASSSGGTGEQFFGPGTRLTVL.

The chain couples TRBV5-1 to TRBJ1-5, with TRBD1 as a possible D gene (5 bases). CDR1 is SGHRS, CDR2 YFSETQ, per germline. Trimming left V 0 bases short and J 2 bases short, with 9 bases between. This CDR3 is 15 amino acids long. The CDR3 DNA sequence: TGCGCCAGCAGCTTGGGGCAGGGCGGCAATCAGCCCCAGCATTTT. Translated: CASSLGQGGNQPQHF.

The chain is built from TRBV30 and TRBJ2-7, with a tentative D call TRBD2 (5 bases). V dropped 0 bases and J dropped 7 bases, with 16 bases sitting between them. This CDR3 spans 14 amino acids. Germline values: CDR1 GTSNPN, CDR2 SVGIG (reference sequence). The CDR3 bases are TGTGCCTGGAGTGTAGGACTTCCACCATGGGAGCAGTACTTC. Its translation: CAWSVGLPPWEQYF.

The chain employs TRBV7-8 and TRBJ2-7; weak D call: TRBD2 (6 bases). The CDR3 contains 12 residues. V was clipped by 5 bases and J by 3 bases, with 8 bases between them. The germline V gene has CDR1 SGHVS and CDR2 FQNEAQ. The CDR3 loop is CASSPGSYEQYF. The DNA for the CDR3 is TGTGCCAGCAGCCCCGGGAGCTACGAGCAGTACTTC.